Listed below are T cell receptor beta chains from one sample, sequenced in a study of T cells in Graves' hyperthyroidism and ophthalmopathy. TCRdb recomputed calls from the multiplex PCR reads with MiXCR, one row per CDR3 protein. This sample yields around 540,000 distinct CDR3 sequences, of which 15% to 20% are seen a single time; over 25% belongs to the top ten. The specimen was blood. The receptors here all came from a woman aged 25 to 39 with Graves' ophthalmopathy. Both conserved end residues are part of each CDR3. The D gene is left open where the match is weak. Clone size is not always given. Where it is, it says once, few, many or a class for expanded clones.

>few|.|TRBV7-9|TRBJ2-7
CASGKAGEQYF
TGTGCCAGCGGCAAAGCTGGCGAGCAGTACTTC
>many|.|TRBV7-2|TRBJ2-4
CASRAEFSKNIQYF
TGTGCCAGCAGGGCGGAGTTTTCCAAAAACATTCAGTACTTC
>many|.|TRBV30|TRBJ2-1
CAWRSERYNEQFF
TGTGCCTGGAGGTCGGAAAGGTACAATGAGCAGTTCTTC
>many|.|TRBV30|TRBJ2-1
CAWGLSSYNEQFF
TGTGCCTGGGGACTAAGCTCCTACAATGAGCAGTTCTTC
>.|.|TRBV25-1|TRBJ2-3
CASSAGTSSTDTQYF
TGTGCCAGCAGTGCCGGGACATCTAGCACAGATACGCAGTATTTT
>many|TRBD1|TRBV7-9|TRBJ2-7
CASSPTTGQGVPYEQYF
TGTGCCAGCAGCCCTACCACGGGACAGGGGGTACCCTACGAGCAGTACTTC
>few|.|TRBV20-1|TRBJ1-5
CSASVEHYSNQPQHF
TGCAGTGCTAGTGTGGAACATTATAGCAATCAGCCCCAGCATTTT
>.|TRBD2|TRBV7-2|TRBJ2-3
CASSSGLAGSTDTQYF
TGTGCCAGCAGCTCGGGACTAGCGGGATCGACAGATACGCAGTATTTT
>.|.|TRBV3-1|TRBJ2-5
CASSQGNRFGSETQYF
TGTGCCAGCAGCCAAGGTAATCGGTTCGGATCAGAGACCCAGTACTTC
>many|.|TRBV7-9|TRBJ2-7
CASSLGLGTYYEQYF
TGTGCCAGCAGCTTAGGGTTAGGCACATACTACGAGCAGTACTTC
>.|TRBD1|TRBV4-2|TRBJ2-7
CASSLGTGGFYEQYF
TGTGCCAGCAGCCTCGGGACAGGAGGCTTCTACGAGCAGTACTTC
>.|TRBD2|TRBV7-2|TRBJ2-7
CASSASGRSQQYF
TGTGCCAGCAGCGCTAGCGGGAGGTCTCAGCAGTACTTC
>.|.|TRBV19|TRBJ1-1
CASSTSGATEAFF
TGTGCCAGTAGTACCTCAGGGGCCACTGAAGCTTTCTTT
>many|.|TRBV24-1|TRBJ1-4
CATSDNGRGKLFF
TGTGCCACCAGTGACAACGGACGGGGAAAACTGTTTTTT
>.|TRBD1|TRBV5-4|TRBJ1-6
CASRPGQGDSPLHF
TGTGCCAGCAGACCTGGACAGGGAGACTCACCCCTCCACTTT
>.|TRBD2|TRBV9|TRBJ2-1
CASSVDVSGRAYNEQFF
TGTGCCAGCAGCGTAGACGTTAGCGGGAGGGCGTACAATGAGCAGTTCTTC
>few|TRBD2|TRBV19|TRBJ2-2
CACETSGRIGELFF
TGTGCCTGTGAAACTAGCGGGAGGATCGGGGAGCTGTTTTTT
>few|.|TRBV4-2|TRBJ1-1
CASSQQGEAFF
TGTGCCAGCAGCCAACAAGGGGAAGCTTTCTTT
>.|.|TRBV29-1|TRBJ1-4
CSVEDLRTELFF
TGCAGCGTTGAAGACCTTAGGACAGAACTGTTTTTT
>many|TRBD1|TRBV7-2|TRBJ1-2
CASSFPGQSNGYTF
TGTGCCAGCAGCTTTCCGGGACAGTCCAATGGCTACACCTTC
>many|TRBD2|TRBV7-9|TRBJ2-5
CASSLDLAGSETQYF
TGTGCCAGCAGCTTAGATCTAGCGGGATCGGAGACCCAGTACTTC
>many|.|TRBV20-1|TRBJ2-5
CSARETQYF
TGCAGTGCGAGAGAGACCCAGTACTTC
>many|.|TRBV6-5|TRBJ1-2
CASSYRGGYTF
TGTGCCAGCAGTTACCGAGGAGGCTACACCTTC
>many|TRBD1|TRBV5-8|TRBJ2-5
CASSLDGTGGSETQYF
TGTGCCAGCAGCCTCGACGGGACAGGGGGATCGGAGACCCAGTACTTC
>.|.|TRBV28|TRBJ2-3
CASIKGSTDTQYF
TGTGCCAGCATCAAAGGTAGCACAGATACGCAGTATTTT
>.|.|TRBV24-1|TRBJ2-7
CATSDSTRDPYEQYF
TGTGCCACCAGTGATTCAACGCGGGACCCCTACGAGCAGTACTTC
>many|.|TRBV7-2|TRBJ2-7
CASSFGAGDLYEQYF
TGTGCCAGCAGCTTCGGGGCAGGGGATCTCTACGAGCAGTACTTC
>.|.|TRBV3-1|TRBJ2-7
CASSLGTGAAYEQYF
TGTGCCAGCAGCCTAGGAACAGGCGCCGCCTACGAGCAGTACTTC